This T cell receptor beta chain is drawn from a study of T cell responses to AZD1222 COVID-19 vaccine. General study results and limits: The study sampled repertoires only after the peak T cell response.

Note on this clone: Its specificity is not known.

TCRdb's table, derived via immunoSEQ multiplex PCR, lists solely in-frame clones and lacks some. The profile shows some 180,000 clones, approximately 92% of them singletons. Trimming took 3 bases from V and 4 from J, leaving 10 bases between them. This CDR3 contains 13 residues. Per the germline V gene, CDR1 is SGHTA and CDR2 is FQGNSA. This receptor was identified in an adult who received the MenACWY meningococcal vaccine as a control. The starting material was peripheral blood, obtained 28 days after the second dose of the MenACWY control vaccine. This chain links TRBV7-2 with TRBJ2-7; D is unresolved. The CDR3 DNA follows: TGTGCCAGCAGCTTCCCTCAACGATACGAGCAGTACTTC. Amino acid sequence: CASSFPQRYEQYF.